The 16 T cell receptor beta chains given below trace back to one sample, sequenced in a study of T-cell memory formation after mild COVID-19. TCRdb re-called the 5' RACE reads through MiXCR, storing one row per CDR3 protein. The sample carries 150,000 to 200,000 distinct CDR3 sequences, more than 9% recorded once. Sequencing input: PBMCs or a T cell subset sorted from them (not recorded which). The receptors shown here come from a man younger than 35 who had mild COVID-19 (a few samples of this study predate the infection). Cell type and time point are not known.

This rearrangement joins TRBV20-1 to TRBJ2-7; 7 bases align to TRBD2. The CDR3 is 12 residues long. The germline V gene has CDR1 DFQATT and CDR2 SNEGSKA (reference sequence). The ends lost 1 base at V and 3 bases at J; junction bases unmatched: 0. The CDR3 sequence is CSARGDYYEQYV. The CDR3 DNA reads TGCAGTGCTAGAGGGGACTACTACGAGCAGTACGTC.

The chain is built from TRBV11-2 and TRBJ2-1, with D perhaps matching TRBD1 (5 bases). Germline CDR1 reads SGHAT; CDR2 reads FQNNGV. The CDR3 is made up of 12 amino acids. Trimming took off 5 bases at V and 13 bases at J, with 15 bases between the two ends. As DNA, the CDR3 is TGTGCCAGCAGCCCCGGGCAGGGTGGACAGTTCTTC. Protein sequence: CASSPGQGGQFF.

This clonotype was recorded many times. The chain employs TRBV29-1 and TRBJ2-7, with D perhaps matching TRBD1 (6 bases). This CDR3 has 13 residues. Trimming shortened V by 6 bases and J by 3 bases, and 15 bases separated the two germline ends. CDR1 is SQVTM, CDR2 ANQGSEA, per germline. CDR3 in amino acids: CSVARQDNYEQYF. CDR3 bases: TGCAGCGTCGCCCGACAGGACAACTACGAGCAGTACTTC.

This clonotype was observed many times. V gene TRBV24-1 combines with J gene TRBJ1-2; D remains unclear. The germline V gene has CDR1 KGHDR and CDR2 SFDVKD. V lost 4 bases, J lost 7 bases, and 15 bases lay in between. The CDR3 consists of 14 residues. The CDR3, as DNA: TGTGCCACCAGTGACGCTGGCACGGTGGGTGGCTACACCTTC. It encodes CATSDAGTVGGYTF.

This clonotype was recorded many times. The CDR3 nucleotides are TGCGCCAGCAGCCAACCAGGGGCAGATACGCAGTATTTT. Protein product: CASSQPGADTQYF. The V gene is TRBV4-1, the J gene TRBJ2-3; D is possibly TRBD1 (6 bases). Germline V CDR1 and CDR2: MGHRA, YSYEKL. V was pared by 2 bases and J by 4 bases, with 7 bases between. The CDR3 sequence is 13 residues long.

The rearrangement joins TRBV7-6 to TRBJ1-4; possibly TRBD1 for D (5 bases). This CDR3 region has 17 residues. The V gene lost 4 bases and the J gene lost 8 bases, with 23 bases spanning the gap. CDR1 and CDR2 (germline): SGHVS, FNYEAQ. Here the CDR3 reads CASSSTPLPRDSEKLFF. The CDR3 DNA reads as TGTGCCAGCAGCTCAACTCCACTCCCCAGGGATTCCGAAAAACTGTTTTTT.

The rearrangement joins TRBV30 to TRBJ1-1; perhaps TRBD1 as D (6 bases). The CDR3 contains 15 residues. Per germline, CDR1 GTSNPN and CDR2 SVGIG (reference sequence). V lost 3 bases to trimming and J lost 4 bases, with 18 bases between them. Written as DNA, the CDR3 is TGTGCCTGGAGCCCCGGCGGGGGCCTGGGCACTGAAGCTTTCTTT. This gives the protein CAWSPGGGLGTEAFF.

This clonotype showed up just a few times. The chain combines TRBV7-2 with TRBJ2-7, with 12 positions matching TRBD2. Trimming at V came to 6 bases and at J to 4 bases, leaving 4 bases not matched to a gene. There are 14 residues in the CDR3. CDR1 is SGHTA and CDR2 is FQGNSA in the germline V gene. For the CDR3, the DNA is TGTGCCAGCAGGCTGACTAGCGGGGGATACGAGCAGTACTTC. It translates to CASRLTSGGYEQYF.

This clonotype was counted between two and nine times. V and J are TRBV4-3 and TRBJ1-1; no definite D call. Trimming removed 5 bases from V and 10 bases from J, with 11 bases in between. The CDR3 has 11 amino acids. Germline loops: CDR1 LGHNA, CDR2 YSLEER. This CDR3 reads CASSSPSGAFF. The CDR3 DNA follows: TGCGCCAGCAGCTCACCGTCGGGAGCTTTCTTT.

CDR3 sequence: CASRPRDQETQYF. The CDR3 region has the DNA TGTGCCAGCAGGCCCAGAGACCAAGAGACCCAGTACTTC. The V gene is TRBV12-3 or TRBV12-4, the J gene TRBJ2-5; D unclear. CDR3 length: 13 amino acids. The germline V and J ends were trimmed by 6 bases and 0 bases, with 8 bases remaining between them.

There are a few counts of this clonotype. The J gene is TRBJ1-4, the V gene TRBV4-3; perhaps TRBD1 as D (5 bases). Trimming took off 4 bases at V and 8 bases at J, with 14 bases between the two ends. The CDR3 totals 14 residues. Per germline, CDR1 LGHNA and CDR2 YSLEER. The CDR3 region has the DNA TGCGCCAGCAGCCGGGGGACTGCTAGCGAAAAACTGTTTTTT. Translating it yields CASSRGTASEKLFF.

This clonotype has a handful of counts. The rearrangement links TRBV5-6 to TRBJ2-2; D is undetermined. The CDR3 contains 15 residues. Trimming took off 1 base at V and 6 bases at J, with 13 bases between the two ends. CDR1 is SGHDT, CDR2 YYEEEE, per germline. Here the CDR3 reads CASSLRARVPGELFF. CDR3 coding DNA: TGTGCCAGCAGCTTGAGGGCTAGGGTCCCCGGGGAGCTGTTTTTT.

The sample holds many counts of this clonotype. This sequence joins TRBV4-1 and TRBJ1-4; 7 positions match TRBD1. The CDR3 is 16 amino acids. Germline V gene data show CDR1 as MGHRA and CDR2 as YSYEKL. Losses at the gene ends were 4 bases for V and 0 bases for J; bases not matched to a gene: 5. The CDR3 DNA reads as TGCGCCAGCAGCCGTCTCGGGACAGCAACTAATGAAAAACTGTTTTTT. Its protein product is CASSRLGTATNEKLFF.

This clonotype was counted only a few times. The rearrangement uses TRBV14 and TRBJ1-6, with 8 bases fitting TRBD1. There are 17 residues in the CDR3. Germline V gives CDR1 SGHDN, CDR2 FVKESK. The trim removed 2 bases at V and 7 bases at J, leaving 10 bases unmatched. CDR3 protein: CASSQITPGTGNSPLHF. The CDR3 DNA follows: TGTGCCAGCAGCCAAATAACCCCCGGGACAGGAAATTCACCCCTCCACTTT. Filled out from reference TRBV14 and TRBJ1-6, the complete variable domain reads EAGVTQFPSHSVIEKGQTVTLRCDPISGHDNLYWYRRVMGKEIKFLLHFVKESKQDESGMPNNRFLAERTGGTYSTLKVQPAELEDSGVYFCASSQITPGTGNSPLHFGNGTRLTVT.

The rearrangement uses TRBV20-1 and TRBJ2-4; the match to TRBD1 covers 7 bases. The trim removed 8 bases at V and 6 bases at J, leaving 4 bases unmatched. CDR1 DFQATT and CDR2 SNEGSKA come from the germline V gene (reference sequence). The CDR3 spans 11 residues. CDR3 sequence reads: CSLDRINIQYF. The CDR3 DNA reads as TGCAGTTTGGACAGGATAAACATTCAGTACTTC.

This clonotype was picked up a small number of times. The rearrangement links TRBV4-2 to TRBJ1-1; D ambiguous. The length of the CDR3 is 16 residues. Per the germline V gene, CDR1 is LGHNA and CDR2 is YNFKEQ. The V and J ends lost 1 base and 3 bases respectively, with 15 bases between them. Written as DNA, the CDR3 is TGTGCCAGCAGCCAAGTAATTGTCCGAGGTGACACTGAAGCTTTCTTT. Encoded protein: CASSQVIVRGDTEAFF.